One and the same sample provided the 24 T cell receptor beta chains below, sequenced in a study of shared clonotypes between healthy human individuals. Produced via immunoSEQ multiplex PCR; TCRdb's table is partial and in-frame only. The table has 600,000 or so clones, 98% seen once. Selected positively for CCR7 and CD45RO-negative, naive CD8 cells excluded terminally differentiated effector memory CD45RA+ cells. The material sequenced was naive CD8+ T cells sorted from blood. The receptors originated from a man aged 25-40 years in good health.

The V call is TRBV10-3, the J call TRBJ2-1; D is possibly TRBD2 (5 bases). The CDR3 covers 13 residues. Germline V gives CDR1 ENHRY, CDR2 SYGVKD. Trimming took 7 bases from V and 9 from J, leaving 16 bases between them. CDR3: CAIKGSESLEQFF. CDR3 sequence (DNA): TGTGCCATCAAAGGTAGCGAGAGCCTTGAGCAGTTCTTC.

This chain links TRBV4-3 with TRBJ2-2; possible D gene TRBD2, 6 bases. CDR1 LGHNA and CDR2 YSLEER come from the germline V gene. The CDR3 totals 14 residues. V shed 5 bases and J shed 6 bases, with 13 bases lying between them. The CDR3 nucleotides read TGCGCCAGCAGCACACGTACGGGGGCCGGGGAGCTGTTTTTT. This gives the protein CASSTRTGAGELFF.

The gene calls are TRBV9 and TRBJ2-7; D unresolved. Trimming cost V 0 bases and J 7 bases, with 14 bases left between them. CDR1 and CDR2 from the germline V gene are SGDLS and YYNGEE. CDR3 length: 14 residues. The CDR3 region is CASSVATWGPEQYF. In DNA, the CDR3 is TGTGCCAGCAGCGTAGCTACTTGGGGTCCTGAGCAGTACTTC.

This chain joins TRBV18 and TRBJ2-1; no clear D gene. The CDR3 loop spans 12 amino acids. Trimming took 5 bases from V and 7 from J, leaving 9 bases between them. Germline V lookup: CDR1 KGHSH, CDR2 LQKENI. CDR3 DNA sequence: TGTGCCAGCTCAGGGCCGTTGAATGAGCAGTTCTTC. Translating it yields CASSGPLNEQFF.

The V call is TRBV6-5, the J call TRBJ2-7; D is uncertain. In germline, CDR1 is MNHEY, CDR2 SVGAGI. The ends were cut back, 6 bases at V and 2 bases at J, with 11 bases in the middle. The CDR3 is 13 residues long. The CDR3 DNA is TGTGCCAGCAGCATCCGGACCGCCTACGAGCAGTACTTC. Its translation is CASSIRTAYEQYF.

This chain uses TRBV28 with TRBJ2-1; the D is unclear. The V end was cut by 2 bases, the J end by 3 bases, with 5 bases between. Per germline, CDR1 MDHEN and CDR2 SYDVKM. This CDR3 contains 13 residues. This chain's CDR3 is CASSLILYNEQFF. In nucleotides, the CDR3 is TGTGCCAGCAGTTTAATCCTCTACAATGAGCAGTTCTTC.

The chain joins TRBV7-9 to TRBJ2-3; 7 bases are shared with TRBD2. The V gene end was trimmed by 5 bases and the J gene end by 6 bases; junction bases not matched to a gene: 8. CDR3 length: 14 residues. Germline V gene data show CDR1 as SEHNR and CDR2 as FQNEAQ (reference sequence). CDR3 amino acids: CASSHSGNWDTQYF. DNA for the CDR3: TGTGCCAGCAGCCACAGCGGGAACTGGGATACGCAGTATTTT.

The CDR3 sequence is CASSYPGGGYTF. CDR3 coding DNA: TGTGCCAGCAGCTATCCAGGGGGTGGCTACACCTTC. This chain joins TRBV5-8 and TRBJ1-2, with 7 bases lining up with TRBD1. CDR1 and CDR2 (germline): SGHTS, YDEGEE. With V trimmed by 3 bases and J by 7 bases, 3 bases remained unmatched. CDR3 length: 12 amino acids.

The CDR3 sequence is CASSRGASSYEQYF. CDR3 DNA: TGTGCCAGCAGTCGGGGGGCCAGCTCCTACGAGCAGTACTTC. The chain couples TRBV27 to TRBJ2-7; D possibly corresponds to TRBD2 (7 bases). Trimming shortened V by 5 bases and J by 0 bases, and 11 bases separated the two germline ends. Germline values: CDR1 MNHEY, CDR2 SMNVEV (reference sequence). CDR3 length: 14 amino acids.

The rearrangement uses TRBV27 and TRBJ2-3; D remains unclear. The CDR3 runs to 14 residues. CDR1 is MNHEY, CDR2 SMNVEV, per germline (reference sequence). V lost 4 bases, J lost 5 bases, and 13 bases lay in between. The CDR3 DNA is TGTGCCAGCAGTTCCCACACACAGAAAGATACGCAGTATTTT. Amino acids: CASSSHTQKDTQYF.

The J gene is TRBJ2-3, the V gene TRBV28, with a tentative D call TRBD1 (5 bases). The CDR3 has 16 amino acids. In germline, CDR1 is MDHEN, CDR2 SYDVKM. Trimming stripped 6 bases from V and 2 bases from J, with 18 bases between. The CDR3 bases are TGTGCCAGCAGCTCTCTCCAGACAGTCAACACAGATACGCAGTATTTT. It is translated as CASSSLQTVNTDTQYF.

V gene TRBV6-1 combines with J gene TRBJ2-7, with 11 bases aligning to TRBD2. V lost 3 bases and J lost 4; bases outside the gene matches: 8. The germline gives CDR1 MNHNS, CDR2 SASEGT. This CDR3 has 16 amino acids. The CDR3 region is CASSDAVTSGSYEQYF. CDR3 in DNA: TGTGCCAGCAGTGATGCAGTTACTAGCGGGAGTTACGAGCAGTACTTC.

The rearrangement uses TRBV5-4 and TRBJ1-5; 7 positions agree with TRBD1. The CDR3 totals 19 residues. CDR1 and CDR2 from the germline V gene are SGHNT and YYREEE (reference sequence). With 5 bases clipped from V and 0 bases from J, the junction kept 17 bases outside the gene matches. Here the CDR3 reads CASSVYVGGTDNSNQPQHF. The CDR3, as DNA: TGTGCCAGCAGTGTGTATGTCGGGGGGACAGACAATAGCAATCAGCCCCAGCATTTT.

The J gene is TRBJ1-5, the V gene TRBV5-5; TRBD1 might be the D (6 bases). Trimming removed 3 bases at V and 0 bases at J, with 19 bases between. This CDR3 has 18 amino acids. Looked up from germline, CDR1 is SGHKS and CDR2 is YYEKEE (reference sequence). The CDR3 coding sequence is TGTGCCAGCAGCTGGGGCCTACAGGGACGCCTTAGCAATCAGCCCCAGCATTTT. Amino acid sequence: CASSWGLQGRLSNQPQHF.

CDR3 residues: CASSFYRGDQPQHF. In nucleotides, the CDR3 is TGTGCCAGCAGTTTCTACAGGGGAGATCAGCCCCAGCATTTT. The chain links TRBV27 to TRBJ1-5, with 7 nucleotides matching TRBD1. Germline assignment: CDR1 MNHEY and CDR2 SMNVEV (reference sequence). With V trimmed by 3 bases and J by 5 bases, 4 bases remained unmatched. The length of the CDR3 is 14 residues.

The CDR3 reads CASSDWSDTQYF. CDR3 bases: TGCGCCAGCAGTGACTGGTCAGATACGCAGTATTTT. The V call is TRBV10-1, the J call TRBJ2-3; D gene uncertain. Germline loops: CDR1 WNHNN, CDR2 SYGVQD (reference sequence). This CDR3 region has 12 residues. V lost 3 bases and J 4 bases, leaving 5 bases between the germline ends.

V and J are TRBV5-4 and TRBJ2-7, with 10 bases fitting TRBD2. Germline CDR1 and CDR2: SGHNT and YYREEE (reference sequence). This CDR3 contains 15 residues. Losses at the gene ends were 4 bases for V and 3 bases for J; bases not matched to a gene: 7. Written as DNA, the CDR3 is TGTGCCAGCAGCGACCTGAGCGGGAGGGTCTACGAGCAGTACTTC. Its translation is CASSDLSGRVYEQYF.

The chain combines TRBV4-3 with TRBJ1-1; the D gene is possibly TRBD1 (6 bases). Germline V lookup: CDR1 LGHNA, CDR2 YSLEER. CDR3 length: 15 residues. Trimming took off 3 bases at V and 1 base at J, with 12 bases between the two ends. The CDR3 DNA is TGCGCCAGCAGCCATTTTTCAGGGGAGAACACTGAAGCTTTCTTT. Protein: CASSHFSGENTEAFF.

The chain carries TRBV7-9 and TRBJ2-7; the match to TRBD2 covers 10 bases. CDR1 is SEHNR, CDR2 FQNEAQ, per germline (reference sequence). V dropped 3 bases and J dropped 4; count of bases not matched to a gene: 18. This CDR3 has 19 amino acids. CDR3 residues: CASSFGSGRVLNPLYEQYF. The DNA of the CDR3 is TGTGCCAGCAGCTTTGGCAGCGGGAGGGTCCTTAACCCTCTGTACGAGCAGTACTTC.

The chain uses TRBV27 and TRBJ2-3; the D is unclear. Germline CDR1 and CDR2: MNHEY and SMNVEV (reference sequence). The CDR3 runs 14 residues. The germline V and J ends were trimmed by 5 bases and 0 bases, with 9 bases remaining between them. Here the CDR3 reads CASSDMGSTDTQYF. The CDR3 DNA follows: TGTGCCAGCAGTGATATGGGAAGCACAGATACGCAGTATTTT.

This clone came up once. The V gene is TRBV7-6, the J gene TRBJ2-1, with 12 bases lining up with TRBD2. Germline V lookup: CDR1 SGHVS, CDR2 FNYEAQ. The CDR3 length is 15 residues. The trim removed 4 bases at V and 5 bases at J, leaving 3 bases unmatched. CDR3 region: CASSSTSGSHNEQFF. In DNA form, the CDR3 reads TGTGCCAGCAGCTCGACTAGCGGGAGTCACAATGAGCAGTTCTTC.

V usage is TRBV7-8 and J usage is TRBJ2-7; D possibly corresponds to TRBD1 (5 bases). Germline assignment: CDR1 SGHVS and CDR2 FQNEAQ. The CDR3 extends over 13 amino acids. V lost 2 bases to trimming and J lost 5 bases, with 10 bases between them. The CDR3 loop reads CASSLFQGNEQYF. CDR3 DNA: TGTGCCAGCAGCTTATTTCAGGGTAACGAGCAGTACTTC.

This chain uses TRBV5-1 with TRBJ2-2; TRBD1 matches 8 bases. Germline-derived CDR1 and CDR2 are SGHRS and YFSETQ. CDR3 length: 15 amino acids. V was pared by 4 bases and J by 4 bases, with 6 bases of the junction left unmatched. CDR3 in DNA: TGCGCCAGCAGCGCGGACAGGGATGGCACCGGGGAGCTGTTTTTT. Translating it yields CASSADRDGTGELFF.

V and J are TRBV10-3 and TRBJ2-1; 11 bases align to TRBD2. Germline CDR1 is ENHRY and CDR2 is SYGVKD. The V gene end was trimmed by 7 bases and the J gene end by 5 bases; junction bases not matched to a gene: 7. CDR3 size: 15 residues. CDR3 DNA sequence: TGTGCCATCAACACCGGGACTAGCGGTAACAATGAGCAGTTCTTC. This codes for CAINTGTSGNNEQFF.